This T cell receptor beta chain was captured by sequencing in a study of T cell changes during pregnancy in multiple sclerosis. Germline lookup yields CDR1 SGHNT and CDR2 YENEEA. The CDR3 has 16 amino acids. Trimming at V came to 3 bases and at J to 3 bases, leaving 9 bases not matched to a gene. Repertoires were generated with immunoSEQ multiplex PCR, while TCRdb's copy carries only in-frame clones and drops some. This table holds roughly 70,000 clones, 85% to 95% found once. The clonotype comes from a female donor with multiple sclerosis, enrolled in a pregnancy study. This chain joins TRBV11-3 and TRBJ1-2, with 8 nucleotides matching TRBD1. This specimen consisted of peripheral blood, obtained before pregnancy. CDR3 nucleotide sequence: TGTGCCAGCAGCTTCAGCTCCAGGGGGCGGGACTATGGCTACACCTTC. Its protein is CASSFSSRGRDYGYTF.